Following are 13 T cell receptor beta chains from one sample sequenced in a study of cytomegalovirus exposure and HLA in healthy donors. The table came from immunoSEQ multiplex PCR; TCRdb's copy has only in-frame clones and leaves some out. The sample carries about 100,000 clones, around 85% recorded once. The source material was PBMCs. These receptors all stem from a woman younger than 30 in good health and CMV-seronegative.

The chain carries TRBV27 and TRBJ1-1, with D possibly matching TRBD1 (6 bases). Germline values: CDR1 MNHEY, CDR2 SMNVEV (reference sequence). This CDR3 has 14 residues. The ends were cut back, 3 bases at V and 1 base at J, with 9 bases in the middle. CDR3 in DNA: TGTGCCAGCAGTTTTCAAGGGGGGAACACTGAAGCTTTCTTT. It is translated as CASSFQGGNTEAFF.

The rearrangement uses TRBV28 and TRBJ1-2, with a weak D call TRBD1 (6 bases). CDR3 size: 15 residues. The V and J ends lost 1 base and 1 base respectively, with 10 bases between them. Germline V gene sequence: CDR1 MDHEN, CDR2 SYDVKM. The CDR3 protein is CASSLYREINYGYTF. The CDR3 nucleotides are TGTGCCAGCAGTTTATACAGGGAAATTAACTATGGCTACACCTTC.

V is TRBV11-3 and J is TRBJ2-7; a possible D gene is TRBD1 (6 bases). CDR1 and CDR2 (germline): SGHNT, YENEEA. With 8 bases removed from V and 0 bases from J, the gap between germline ends came to 17 bases. There are 15 residues in the CDR3. The CDR3 DNA follows: TGTGCCAGCGGAAGGGACACCCGATCCTCCTACGAGCAGTACTTC. Protein product: CASGRDTRSSYEQYF.

V is TRBV21-1 and J is TRBJ1-2; whether TRBD1, the table's D call, matches the DNA was not checked. TRBV21-1 has pseudogene status. This CDR3 comprises 14 residues. The CDR3 loop reads CASSKTGQGAGYTF. CDR3 nucleotides: TGTGCCAGCAGCAAAACGGGGCAGGGGGCCGGCTACACCTTC.

The gene calls are TRBV28 and TRBJ2-5; 12 positions agree with TRBD2. The CDR3 is made up of 14 amino acids. Germline-derived CDR1 and CDR2 are MDHEN and SYDVKM. After removal of 2 bases from V and 7 bases from J, the junction contained 2 bases not matched to a gene. The CDR3 spells CASSLLAGGATQYF. The CDR3 coding sequence is TGTGCCAGCAGTTTACTAGCGGGGGGGGCGACCCAGTACTTC.

This rearrangement joins TRBV27 to TRBJ1-1; TRBD1 agrees at 9 bases. J was trimmed by 5 bases and V by 8 bases; bases with no gene match: 3. Per the germline V gene, CDR1 is MNHEY and CDR2 is SMNVEV (reference sequence). The CDR3 is 12 amino acids. In DNA form, the CDR3 reads TGTGCCAGCGGGACAGGGACAACTGAAGCTTTCTTT. Translation gives CASGTGTTEAFF.

This chain joins TRBV30 and TRBJ1-1; D is uncertain. Trimming took 3 bases from V and 5 from J, leaving 13 bases between them. CDR1 is GTSNPN and CDR2 is SVGIG in the germline V gene (reference sequence). The CDR3 covers 13 residues. The CDR3 reads CAWREGAWTEAFF. For the CDR3, the DNA is TGTGCCTGGAGGGAGGGCGCATGGACTGAAGCTTTCTTT.

V and J are TRBV11-2 and TRBJ1-6; D is unclear. CDR3 length equals 16 residues. Germline V gene lookup returns CDR1 SGHAT and CDR2 FQNNGV. The V and J ends lost 5 bases and 6 bases respectively, with 17 bases between them. CDR3 sequence reads: CASSHTAGKSNSPLHF. The DNA of the CDR3 is TGTGCCAGCAGCCATACGGCCGGGAAGAGTAATTCACCCCTCCACTTT. The variable domain in full, completed from reference TRBV11-2 and TRBJ1-6, reads EAGVAQSPRYKIIEKRQSVAFWCNPISGHATLYWYQQILGQGPKLLIQFQNNGVVDDSQLPKDRFSAERLKGVDSTLKIQPAKLEDSAVYLCASSHTAGKSNSPLHFGNGTRLTVT.

The chain uses TRBV9 and TRBJ1-6; 9 bases agree with TRBD1. The length of the CDR3 is 15 residues. Germline CDR1 SGDLS, CDR2 YYNGEE. The V and J ends lost 0 bases and 10 bases, in that order; junction bases with no gene match: 5. The CDR3 DNA reads as TGTGCCAGCAGCGTAGGACAGGGGGGTTCATCACCCCTCCACTTT. Translating gives CASSVGQGGSSPLHF.

The rearrangement joins TRBV5-5 to TRBJ1-5; 9 positions agree with TRBD1. In germline, CDR1 is SGHKS, CDR2 YYEKEE (reference sequence). The CDR3 runs to 15 residues. V lost 2 bases, J lost 4 bases, and 4 bases stayed unmatched. This CDR3 reads CASSLGTGQNQPQHF. CDR3 sequence (DNA): TGTGCCAGCAGCTTAGGGACAGGGCAAAATCAGCCCCAGCATTTT.

This clone was seen at least ten times. This rearrangement joins TRBV20-1 to TRBJ1-2; perhaps TRBD1 as D (6 bases). Germline V lookup: CDR1 DFQATT, CDR2 SNEGSKA (reference sequence). V was shortened by 2 bases and J by 7 bases, with 8 bases between the two germline ends. There are 11 residues in the CDR3. In nucleotides, the CDR3 is TGCAGTGCTAGACAGGGGAGTGGCTACACCTTC. Translated, it gives CSARQGSGYTF.

This chain joins TRBV19 and TRBJ1-2; D possibly corresponds to TRBD1 (5 bases). With 6 bases removed from V and 5 bases from J, the gap between germline ends came to 13 bases. This CDR3 is 13 amino acids long. Germline-derived CDR1 and CDR2 are LNHDA and SQIVND (reference sequence). The CDR3 loop is CASSGDRRYGYTF. DNA for the CDR3: TGTGCCAGTAGCGGAGACAGAAGATATGGCTACACCTTC.

V and J are TRBV5-6 and TRBJ2-1; 7 bases are shared with TRBD2. The CDR3 length is 14 residues. From germline, CDR1 is SGHDT and CDR2 YYEEEE. Germline trimming cut 2 bases from V and 8 bases from J; bases unmatched to any gene: 7. CDR3 residues: CASSFGTKWDEQFF. CDR3 DNA sequence: TGTGCCAGCAGCTTTGGGACTAAGTGGGATGAGCAGTTCTTC.